This T cell receptor (beta chain) was found in a study of CD8+ T cells in alopecia areata. Germline loops: CDR1 MGHRA, CDR2 YSYEKL. Trimming removed 1 base at V and 1 base at J, with 7 bases between. This CDR3 is built from 14 residues. The authors extracted RNA and reverse transcribed it into cDNA as the sequencing template. Data came from immunoSEQ multiplex PCR; TCRdb stores just in-frame clones and leaves some out. The sample holds under 250,000 clones; about 53% are singletons and the top ten take less than 0.6%. The specimen was CD4+ T cells sorted from blood, collected at week 0. The V call is TRBV4-1, the J call TRBJ2-5; D unresolved. The receptor was derived from a human donor with alopecia areata. For the CDR3, the DNA is TGCGCCAGCAGCCAAGTTGTCGGCCAAGAGACCCAGTACTTC. Amino acid sequence: CASSQVVGQETQYF.